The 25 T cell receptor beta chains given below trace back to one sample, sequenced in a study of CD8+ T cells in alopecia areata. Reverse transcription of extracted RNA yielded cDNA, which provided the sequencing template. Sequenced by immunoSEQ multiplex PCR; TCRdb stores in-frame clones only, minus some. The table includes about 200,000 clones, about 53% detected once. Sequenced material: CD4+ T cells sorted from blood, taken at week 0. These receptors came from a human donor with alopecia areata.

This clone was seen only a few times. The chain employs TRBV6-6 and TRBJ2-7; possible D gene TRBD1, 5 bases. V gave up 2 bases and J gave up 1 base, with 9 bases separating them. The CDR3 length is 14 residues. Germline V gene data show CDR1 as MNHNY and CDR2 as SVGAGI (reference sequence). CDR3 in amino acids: CASSYGHTSYEQYF. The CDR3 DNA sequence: TGTGCCAGCAGTTACGGACATACATCCTACGAGCAGTACTTC.

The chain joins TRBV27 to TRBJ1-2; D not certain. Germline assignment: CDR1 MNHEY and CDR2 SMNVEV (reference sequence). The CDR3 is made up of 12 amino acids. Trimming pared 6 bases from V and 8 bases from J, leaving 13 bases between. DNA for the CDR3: TGTGCCAGCAGAAGAGAGGGTGGGGGCTACACCTTC. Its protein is CASRREGGGYTF.

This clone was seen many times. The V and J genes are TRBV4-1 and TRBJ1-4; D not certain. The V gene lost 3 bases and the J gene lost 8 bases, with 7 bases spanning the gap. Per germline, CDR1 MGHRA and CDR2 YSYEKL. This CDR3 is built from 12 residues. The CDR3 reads CASSHPYEKLFF. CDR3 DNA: TGCGCCAGCAGCCACCCATACGAAAAACTGTTTTTT.

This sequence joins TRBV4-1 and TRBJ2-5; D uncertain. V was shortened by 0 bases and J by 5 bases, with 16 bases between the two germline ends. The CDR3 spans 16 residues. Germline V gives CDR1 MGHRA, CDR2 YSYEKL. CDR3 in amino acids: CASSQEDGGLMETQYF. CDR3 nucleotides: TGCGCCAGCAGCCAAGAGGACGGCGGCCTCATGGAGACCCAGTACTTC.

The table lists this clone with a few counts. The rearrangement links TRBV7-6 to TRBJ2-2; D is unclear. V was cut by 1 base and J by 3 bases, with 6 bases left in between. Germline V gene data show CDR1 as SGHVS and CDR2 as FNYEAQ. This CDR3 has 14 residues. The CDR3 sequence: CASSLVRYTGELFF. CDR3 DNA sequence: TGTGCCAGCAGCTTAGTTCGGTACACCGGGGAGCTGTTTTTT.

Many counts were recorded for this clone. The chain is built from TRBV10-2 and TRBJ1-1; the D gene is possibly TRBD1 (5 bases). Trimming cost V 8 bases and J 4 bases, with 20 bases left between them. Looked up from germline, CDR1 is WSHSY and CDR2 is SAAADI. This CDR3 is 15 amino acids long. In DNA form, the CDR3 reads TGCGCCAGCCATCAGGGTGGAGGGCTGACCACTGAAGCTTTCTTT. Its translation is CASHQGGGLTTEAFF.

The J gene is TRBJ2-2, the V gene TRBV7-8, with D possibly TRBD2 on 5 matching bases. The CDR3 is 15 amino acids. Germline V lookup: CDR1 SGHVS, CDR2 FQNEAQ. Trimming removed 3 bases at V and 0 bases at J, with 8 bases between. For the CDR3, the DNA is TGTGCCAGCAGCTTGAGGGCTTCGAACACCGGGGAGCTGTTTTTT. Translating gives CASSLRASNTGELFF. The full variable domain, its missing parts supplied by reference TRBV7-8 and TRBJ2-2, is GAGVSQSPRYKVAKRGQDVALRCDPISGHVSLFWYQQALGQGPEFLTYFQNEAQLDKSGLPSDRFFAERPEGSVSTLKIQRTQQEDSAVYLCASSLRASNTGELFFGEGSRLTVL.

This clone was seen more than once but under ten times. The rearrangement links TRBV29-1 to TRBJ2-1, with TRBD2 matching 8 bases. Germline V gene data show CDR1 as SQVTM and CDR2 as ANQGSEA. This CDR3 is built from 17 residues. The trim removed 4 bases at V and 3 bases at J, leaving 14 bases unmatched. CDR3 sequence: CSVAGTSDSSGYNEQFF. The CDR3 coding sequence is TGCAGCGTTGCGGGGACTAGTGATTCCTCGGGCTACAATGAGCAGTTCTTC.

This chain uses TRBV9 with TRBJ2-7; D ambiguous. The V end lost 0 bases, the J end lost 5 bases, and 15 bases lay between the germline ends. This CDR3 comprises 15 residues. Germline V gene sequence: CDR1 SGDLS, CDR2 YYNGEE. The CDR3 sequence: CASSVEGRSIDEQYF. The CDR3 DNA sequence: TGTGCCAGCAGCGTAGAGGGCAGGTCCATTGACGAGCAGTACTTC.

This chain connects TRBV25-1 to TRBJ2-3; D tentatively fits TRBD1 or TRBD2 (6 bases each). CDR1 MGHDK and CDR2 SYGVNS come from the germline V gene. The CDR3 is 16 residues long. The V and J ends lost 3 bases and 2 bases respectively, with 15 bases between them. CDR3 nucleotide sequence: TGTGCCAGCAGTGAGCGGGGCAGGGGTCACACAGATACGCAGTATTTT. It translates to CASSERGRGHTDTQYF.

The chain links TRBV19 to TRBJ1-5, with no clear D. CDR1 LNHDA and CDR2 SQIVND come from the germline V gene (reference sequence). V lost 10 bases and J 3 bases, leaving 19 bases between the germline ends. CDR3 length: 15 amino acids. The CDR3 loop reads CATKREGLNNQPQHF. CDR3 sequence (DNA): TGTGCCACCAAGAGGGAAGGGTTAAACAATCAGCCCCAGCATTTT.

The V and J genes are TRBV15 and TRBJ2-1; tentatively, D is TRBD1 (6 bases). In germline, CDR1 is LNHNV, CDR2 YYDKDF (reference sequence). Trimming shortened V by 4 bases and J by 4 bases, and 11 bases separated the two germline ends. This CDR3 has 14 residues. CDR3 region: CATSTTDRYNEQFF. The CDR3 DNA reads TGTGCCACCAGCACCACCGACAGGTACAATGAGCAGTTCTTC.

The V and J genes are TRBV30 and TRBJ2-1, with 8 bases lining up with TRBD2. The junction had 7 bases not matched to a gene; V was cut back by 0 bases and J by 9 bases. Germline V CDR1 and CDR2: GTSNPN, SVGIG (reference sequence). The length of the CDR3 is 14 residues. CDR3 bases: TGTGCCTGGAGTGTACTAAGCGGGGGTCCTGAGCAGTTCTTC. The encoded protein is CAWSVLSGGPEQFF.

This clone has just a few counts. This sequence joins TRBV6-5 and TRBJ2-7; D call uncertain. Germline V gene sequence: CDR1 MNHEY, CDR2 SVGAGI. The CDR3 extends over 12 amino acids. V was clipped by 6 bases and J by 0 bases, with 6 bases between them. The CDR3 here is CASRGNSYEQYF. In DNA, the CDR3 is TGTGCCAGCAGAGGGAACTCCTACGAGCAGTACTTC.

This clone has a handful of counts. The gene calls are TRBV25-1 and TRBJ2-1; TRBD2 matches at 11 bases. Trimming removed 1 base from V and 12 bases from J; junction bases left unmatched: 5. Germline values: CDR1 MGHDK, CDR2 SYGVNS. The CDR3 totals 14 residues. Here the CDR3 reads CASSESSGRLGQFF. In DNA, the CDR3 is TGTGCCAGCAGTGAATCTAGCGGGAGGCTCGGGCAGTTCTTC.

The CDR3 bases are TGTGCCAGTCTCCCCGGGGGTTTCGAGACCTACGAGCAGTACTTC. Its protein product is CASLPGGFETYEQYF. V usage is TRBV2 and J usage is TRBJ2-7; TRBD2 is a possible D gene (6 bases). In germline, CDR1 is SNHLY, CDR2 FYNNEI. V gave up 9 bases and J gave up 2 bases, with 20 bases separating them. This CDR3 is built from 15 residues.

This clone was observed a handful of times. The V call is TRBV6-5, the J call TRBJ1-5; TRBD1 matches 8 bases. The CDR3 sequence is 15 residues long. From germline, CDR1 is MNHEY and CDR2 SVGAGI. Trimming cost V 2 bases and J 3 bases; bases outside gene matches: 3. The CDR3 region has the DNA TGTGCCAGCAGTTACGCCAGGGGGCCCAATCAGCCCCAGCATTTT. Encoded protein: CASSYARGPNQPQHF.

The CDR3 DNA follows: TGTGCCAGCAGGCCTCGGAACTCTGGGGCCAACGTCCTGACTTTC. Residues: CASRPRNSGANVLTF. The chain combines TRBV6-5 with TRBJ2-6; the D is unclear. Trimming cost V 6 bases and J 0 bases, with 9 bases left between them. In germline, CDR1 is MNHEY, CDR2 SVGAGI. The CDR3 covers 15 residues.

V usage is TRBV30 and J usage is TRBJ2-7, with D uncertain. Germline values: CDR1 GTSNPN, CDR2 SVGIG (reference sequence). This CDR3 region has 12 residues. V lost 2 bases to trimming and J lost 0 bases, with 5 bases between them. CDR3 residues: CAWSYGSYEQYF. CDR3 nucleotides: TGTGCCTGGAGTTACGGCTCCTACGAGCAGTACTTC.

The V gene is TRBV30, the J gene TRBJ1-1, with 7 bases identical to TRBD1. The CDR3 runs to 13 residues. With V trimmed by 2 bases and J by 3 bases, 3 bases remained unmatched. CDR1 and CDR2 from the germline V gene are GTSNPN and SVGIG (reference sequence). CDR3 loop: CAWSWTGDTEAFF. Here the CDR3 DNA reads TGTGCCTGGAGTTGGACAGGTGACACTGAAGCTTTCTTT.

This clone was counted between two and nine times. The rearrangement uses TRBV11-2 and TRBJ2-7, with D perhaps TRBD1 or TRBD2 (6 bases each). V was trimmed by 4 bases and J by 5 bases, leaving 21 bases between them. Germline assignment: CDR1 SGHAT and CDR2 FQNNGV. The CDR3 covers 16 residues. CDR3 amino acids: CASSSGAWGAPDEQYF. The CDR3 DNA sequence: TGTGCCAGCAGCTCCGGTGCGTGGGGGGCGCCTGACGAGCAGTACTTC.

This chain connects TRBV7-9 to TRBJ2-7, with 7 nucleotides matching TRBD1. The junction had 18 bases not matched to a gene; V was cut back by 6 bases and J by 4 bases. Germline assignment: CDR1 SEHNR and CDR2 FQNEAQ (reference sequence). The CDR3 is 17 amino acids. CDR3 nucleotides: TGTGCCAGCAGTTGGAGCGTTCGGGACAGCCGAGCTTACGAGCAGTACTTC. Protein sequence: CASSWSVRDSRAYEQYF.

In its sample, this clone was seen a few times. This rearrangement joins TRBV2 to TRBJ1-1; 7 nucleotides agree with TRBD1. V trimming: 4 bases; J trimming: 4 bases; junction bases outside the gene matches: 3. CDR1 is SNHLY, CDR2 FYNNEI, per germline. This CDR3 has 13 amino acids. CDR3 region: CASSGAGGTEAFF. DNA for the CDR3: TGTGCCAGCAGTGGGGCAGGGGGCACTGAAGCTTTCTTT.

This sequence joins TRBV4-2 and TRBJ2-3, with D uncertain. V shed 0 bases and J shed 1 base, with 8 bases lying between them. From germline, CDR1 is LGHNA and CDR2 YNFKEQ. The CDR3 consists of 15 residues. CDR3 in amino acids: CASSQDQYGTDTQYF. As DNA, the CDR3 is TGTGCCAGCAGCCAAGATCAGTACGGCACAGATACGCAGTATTTT.

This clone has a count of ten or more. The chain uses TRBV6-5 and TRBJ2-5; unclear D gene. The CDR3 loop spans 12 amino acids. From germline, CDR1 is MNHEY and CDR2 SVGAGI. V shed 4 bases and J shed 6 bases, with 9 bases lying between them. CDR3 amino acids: CASSWEGKTQYF. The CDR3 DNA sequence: TGTGCCAGCAGTTGGGAAGGGAAGACCCAGTACTTC.